The sequence of this T cell receptor (beta chain) was determined in a study of T cell repertoires in cytomegalovirus infection. TCRdb independently ran MiXCR on the reads; one entry per CDR3 protein. The sample has 150,000 to 200,000 distinct CDR3 sequences; 15% to 20% are singletons. This clonotype came up a few times. Sequencing was carried out using CD8+ T cells from PBMCs. This receptor was identified in a human donor in good health (CMV status not recorded). Some clones in this sample may be carry-over from other donors' samples.

CDR3 amino acids: CASAGDRVNTEAFF. In nucleotides, the CDR3 is TGCGCCAGCGCTGGCGACAGGGTGAACACTGAAGCTTTCTTT. This chain uses TRBV5-1 with TRBJ1-1; 7 bases fit TRBD1. The V and J ends lost 7 bases and 0 bases, in that order; junction bases with no gene match: 6. The CDR3 length is 14 residues. Germline V gene lookup returns CDR1 SGHRS and CDR2 YFSETQ.